One and the same sample provided the 25 T cell receptor beta chains below, sequenced in a study of T cells in Graves' hyperthyroidism and ophthalmopathy. TCR beta CDR3 region amplification was performed from RNA transcripts. The TCR CDR3 was amplified in a first-round RT-PCR using the HTBI primer set. TCRdb passed the multiplex PCR reads through MiXCR, listing each CDR3 protein once. The sample holds 360,000 or so distinct CDR3 sequences, roughly 15% seen once. The sequencing sample was made of blood. Receptors originate from a woman aged 60-70 years with Graves' ophthalmopathy.

The rearrangement uses TRBV11-1 and TRBJ2-7, with a possible D match to TRBD2 (5 bases). The germline V gene has CDR1 SGHAT and CDR2 FQDESV (reference sequence). The CDR3 length is 15 residues. The V end lost 5 bases, the J end lost 4 bases, and 18 bases lay between the germline ends. CDR3 region: CASSPSSGVSYEQYF. CDR3 DNA: TGTGCCAGCAGCCCCTCCTCCGGGGTTTCGTACGAGCAGTACTTC.

CDR3 nucleotide sequence: TGTGCCAGCAGCCAAGAATGGTCTAGCGGGAGCTATGTCAATGAGCAGTTCTTC. Amino acids: CASSQEWSSGSYVNEQFF. The chain links TRBV3-1 to TRBJ2-1, with 10 bases aligning to TRBD2. The V and J ends lost 0 bases and 6 bases, in that order; junction bases with no gene match: 11. The CDR3 contains 18 residues. The V gene's germline CDR1 is LGHDT and CDR2 YNNKEL (reference sequence).

This clonotype was detected only a few times. The chain couples TRBV10-1 to TRBJ2-7; TRBD2 is a possible D gene (5 bases). The CDR3 sequence is 14 residues long. Trimming took off 0 bases at V and 7 bases at J, with 13 bases between the two ends. Per germline, CDR1 WNHNN and CDR2 SYGVQD (reference sequence). The CDR3: CASSESTHRGEQYF. The CDR3, as DNA: TGCGCCAGCAGTGAGTCTACCCACCGAGGGGAGCAGTACTTC.

This clonotype came up many times. The CDR3 is CSATTSGSYEQYF. CDR3 DNA sequence: TGCAGTGCTACCACTAGCGGGAGTTACGAGCAGTACTTC. The chain has TRBV20-1 and TRBJ2-7; 11 bases line up with TRBD2. Trimming cost V 4 bases and J 4 bases; bases outside gene matches: 3. This CDR3 region has 13 residues. CDR1 and CDR2 (germline): DFQATT, SNEGSKA (reference sequence).

In this sample, this clonotype turned up a few times. The DNA for the CDR3 is TGTGCCAGCAGTGCCGAAGCGGGAGCGTCCTACAATGAGCAGTTCTTC. It yields the protein CASSAEAGASYNEQFF. The V gene is TRBV6-2 or TRBV6-3, the J gene TRBJ2-1; 8 bases map to TRBD2. This CDR3 contains 16 residues. The germline gives CDR1 MNHEY, CDR2 SVGEGT. Losses at the gene ends were 5 bases for V and 1 base for J; bases not matched to a gene: 7.

With regard to this clonotype: One base away lies a much larger clone, so this may be a sequencing read error. The chain couples TRBV20-1 to TRBJ2-1; no clear D. V shed 5 bases and J shed 7 bases, with 9 bases lying between them. From germline, CDR1 is DFQATT and CDR2 SNEGSKA (reference sequence). CDR3 size: 11 residues. CDR3 amino acids: CSAGPPNEQFF. The DNA of the CDR3 is TGCAGTGCTGGACCCCCTAATGAGCAGTTCTTC.

V is TRBV20-1 and J is TRBJ2-7, with D uncertain. The J call is in doubt because the DNA end fits TRBJ2-1 better. The CDR3 has 17 amino acids. The V gene's germline CDR1 is DFQATT and CDR2 SNEGSKA (reference sequence). CDR3 protein: CSASGRVPPQLTYEQFF. The DNA of the CDR3 is TGCAGTGCCTCCGGTAGGGTGCCCCCCCAACTTACCTACGAGCAGTTCTTC.

The chain has TRBV15 and TRBJ2-2; 8 nucleotides agree with TRBD2. V was pared by 9 bases and J by 4 bases, with 10 bases of the junction left unmatched. The CDR3 consists of 15 residues. CDR1 LNHNV and CDR2 YYDKDF come from the germline V gene (reference sequence). CDR3 sequence: CATWGAGEGTGELFF. The DNA of the CDR3 is TGTGCCACTTGGGGAGCGGGAGAGGGCACCGGGGAGCTGTTTTTT.

This clonotype was picked up many times. V is TRBV7-9 and J is TRBJ2-3; tentative D call: TRBD2 (5 bases). The CDR3 is 12 residues long. Trimming took 3 bases from V and 6 from J, leaving 7 bases between them. In germline, CDR1 is SEHNR, CDR2 FQNEAQ (reference sequence). As DNA, the CDR3 is TGTGCCAGCAGCTTGGGAGTGGATACGCAGTATTTT. Translation gives CASSLGVDTQYF.

This clonotype was recorded many times. This chain connects TRBV12-3 or TRBV12-4 to TRBJ2-3; D ambiguous. The CDR3 has 13 amino acids. The V and J ends lost 2 bases and 10 bases respectively, with 13 bases between them. CDR3 loop: CASSLSASGAQYF. The CDR3 DNA reads TGTGCCAGCAGTTTAAGTGCGTCAGGAGCGCAGTATTTT.

This clonotype has a handful of counts. The rearrangement links TRBV25-1 to TRBJ1-1; a weak D match, TRBD1 (6 bases). Germline V gene sequence: CDR1 MGHDK, CDR2 SYGVNS. The CDR3 has 13 amino acids. Trimming shortened V by 5 bases and J by 8 bases, and 15 bases separated the two germline ends. The CDR3 DNA reads TGTGCCAGCAGTTCAGTGCGGGGGCACGAAGCTTTCTTT. Translating gives CASSSVRGHEAFF. Supplemented by reference TRBV25-1 and TRBJ1-1, the full variable domain reads EADIYQTPRYLVIGTGKKITLECSQTMGHDKMYWYQQDPGMELHLIHYSYGVNSTEKGDLSSESTVSRIRTEHFPLTLESARPSHTSQYLCASSSVRGHEAFFGQGTRLTVV.

The chain combines TRBV20-1 with TRBJ2-5, with D uncertain. The CDR3 runs 13 residues. Deletions cut 6 bases from V and 2 bases from J, with 13 bases between. Germline V CDR1 and CDR2: DFQATT, SNEGSKA (reference sequence). Written as DNA, the CDR3 is TGCAGTGCCGAACCCGGACGGCAAGAGACCCAGTACTTC. Translation gives CSAEPGRQETQYF.

Here the CDR3 reads CASSDPLTGGPGEQFF. The CDR3 DNA reads as TGTGCCAGCAGTGACCCTCTAACGGGAGGGCCCGGTGAGCAGTTCTTC. The rearrangement joins TRBV12-3 or TRBV12-4 to TRBJ2-1; 8 bases agree with TRBD2. This CDR3 comprises 16 residues. The V gene end was trimmed by 5 bases and the J gene end by 9 bases; junction bases not matched to a gene: 15.

This clonotype was picked up many times. This chain connects TRBV5-8 to TRBJ1-3; TRBD1 is a possible D gene (5 bases). There are 15 residues in the CDR3. Looked up from germline, CDR1 is SGHTS and CDR2 is YDEGEE. V lost 0 bases and J lost 4, with 11 bases in between. The CDR3 coding sequence is TGTGCCAGCAGCTTGGATGCAGGGTCAGGAAACACCATATATTTT. It specifies CASSLDAGSGNTIYF.

This CDR3 reads CASSGAQAEQYF. As DNA, the CDR3 is TGTGCCAGCAGCGGGGCGCAGGCCGAGCAGTACTTC. This chain links TRBV7-9 with TRBJ2-7; TRBD1 is a possible D gene (5 bases). The V gene's germline CDR1 is SEHNR and CDR2 FQNEAQ (reference sequence). The V end lost 5 bases, the J end lost 6 bases, and 11 bases lay between the germline ends. The CDR3 loop spans 12 amino acids.

This clonotype was seen at least ten times. This rearrangement joins TRBV27 to TRBJ2-7; 8 bases align to TRBD2. CDR3 length: 15 amino acids. CDR1 MNHEY and CDR2 SMNVEV come from the germline V gene (reference sequence). V trimming: 5 bases; J trimming: 6 bases; junction bases outside the gene matches: 12. The CDR3 sequence: CASSLRTSRGSEQYF. CDR3 in DNA: TGTGCCAGCAGTCTAAGGACTAGCAGAGGGTCCGAGCAGTACTTC.

The chain has TRBV24-1 and TRBJ2-7; D remains unclear. This CDR3 contains 12 residues. Germline loops: CDR1 KGHDR, CDR2 SFDVKD. V was shortened by 8 bases and J by 9 bases, with 16 bases between the two germline ends. CDR3 in amino acids: CATNVPGPVQYF. CDR3 nucleotides: TGTGCCACCAATGTCCCCGGTCCCGTGCAGTACTTC.

This clonotype was detected ten times or more. The rearrangement uses TRBV2 and TRBJ1-1; the match to TRBD1 covers 7 bases. The germline V gene encodes CDR1 SNHLY and CDR2 FYNNEI. The CDR3 spans 13 residues. V gave up 1 base and J gave up 4 bases; unmatched junction bases: 0. The CDR3 bases are TGTGCCAGCAGTGAAGGACAGGGCACTGAAGCTTTCTTT. The encoded protein is CASSEGQGTEAFF.

In its sample, this clonotype was seen many times. The chain employs TRBV7-6 and TRBJ1-6; D not resolved. Trimming took off 0 bases at V and 10 bases at J, with 7 bases between the two ends. CDR1 is SGHVS, CDR2 FNYEAQ, per germline. This CDR3 region has 13 residues. The CDR3 bases are TGTGCCAGCAGCTTAGCCCCTGGATCACCCCTCCACTTT. It translates to CASSLAPGSPLHF.

The CDR3 nucleotides read TGCGCCAGCAGCTTGGCAGGGCCACGGTACTCTGGAAACACCATATATTTT. Its translation is CASSLAGPRYSGNTIYF. The gene calls are TRBV5-1 and TRBJ1-3; TRBD1 might be the D (5 bases). CDR3 length equals 17 residues. Germline V gene lookup returns CDR1 SGHRS and CDR2 YFSETQ. Deletions cut 0 bases from V and 0 bases from J, with 13 bases between.

This clonotype was observed many times. The chain couples TRBV5-1 to TRBJ2-7, with TRBD2 matching over 7 bases. The CDR3 totals 15 residues. Germline V lookup: CDR1 SGHRS, CDR2 YFSETQ. J was trimmed by 0 bases and V by 2 bases; bases with no gene match: 5. The CDR3 sequence: CASSFGGLSSYEQYF. CDR3 nucleotides: TGCGCCAGCAGCTTCGGGGGACTATCCTCCTACGAGCAGTACTTC.

This clonotype has more than one count but fewer than ten. The rearrangement links TRBV28 to TRBJ2-1; D is uncertain. Germline CDR1 reads MDHEN; CDR2 reads SYDVKM. The CDR3 is 14 residues long. V lost 2 bases, J lost 10 bases, and 15 bases lay in between. CDR3 nucleotides: TGTGCCAGCAGTTTAGCGATTGCTTATCGGGAGCAGTTCTTC. Its translation: CASSLAIAYREQFF.

The chain has TRBV27 and TRBJ2-1; TRBD2 matches 8 bases. The junction had 6 bases not matched to a gene; V was cut back by 1 base and J by 7 bases. Per the germline V gene, CDR1 is MNHEY and CDR2 is SMNVEV (reference sequence). This CDR3 comprises 15 residues. CDR3 region: CASSLYGRARNEQFF. The CDR3 nucleotides are TGTGCCAGCAGTTTATACGGGAGGGCTAGGAATGAGCAGTTCTTC.

The chain joins TRBV6-1 to TRBJ1-6; 8 nucleotides align to TRBD1. In germline, CDR1 is MNHNS, CDR2 SASEGT. The CDR3 totals 16 residues. With 6 bases clipped from V and 7 bases from J, the junction kept 11 bases outside the gene matches. CDR3 loop: CASSEFQGAGNSPLHF. In nucleotides, the CDR3 is TGTGCCAGCAGCGAGTTTCAGGGGGCAGGGAATTCACCCCTCCACTTT.

The table lists this clonotype with many counts. The chain combines TRBV2 with TRBJ2-5, with a weak D call TRBD2 (5 bases). Trimming removed 7 bases from V and 1 base from J, with 10 bases in between. CDR1 and CDR2 from the germline V gene are SNHLY and FYNNEI. The CDR3 loop spans 13 amino acids. CDR3 DNA sequence: TGTGCCAGCACCTTTGGACTCCAAGAGACCCAGTACTTC. Protein: CASTFGLQETQYF.